This TCR beta chain was recovered during a study of blood T cell repertoires in COVID-19. Study at large: Sites across the United States, Italy and Spain contributed samples from acute and convalescent COVID-19. Nucleic acid was either cDNA or gDNA, and it came from T cells, B-cell-depleted T cells, or PBMCs.

Source study methods: Reference gene primer amplification yielded estimated nucleated cell counts. The assay was immunoSEQ multiplex PCR, and TCRdb's table has in-frame clones only and misses some. Clone size and V and J calls were adopted from that table, with D and trimming inferred from the DNA. The sample includes 300,000 to 450,000 clones, around 84% of them seen just once. The origin of this receptor is a woman under 30 with acute or convalescent COVID-19. The sequencing sample was made of peripheral blood.

This chain's CDR3 is CASSEYLMAGNTEAFF. The CDR3 DNA follows: TGTGCCAGCAGTGAGTACTTAATGGCGGGAAACACTGAAGCTTTCTTT. The J gene is TRBJ1-1, the V gene TRBV6-1; D call uncertain. The CDR3 runs to 16 residues. V was shortened by 3 bases and J by 2 bases, with 16 bases between the two germline ends. Germline V CDR1 and CDR2: MNHNS, SASEGT.